One TCR beta chain is described in this entry. With 5 bases clipped from V and 3 bases from J, the junction kept 15 bases outside the gene matches. The CDR3 has 18 residues. In germline, CDR1 is SGHRS, CDR2 YFSETQ. Some clones are missing from TCRdb's copy, which holds only in-frame ones; the method was immunoSEQ multiplex PCR. In the table there are just over 95,000 clones, approximately 86% of which are singletons. Indicated time point: baseline pretreatment blood. Specified treatment: 15 Gy SBRT to primary tumor, nephrectomy 4 weeks later. The data were taken from a study of radiation and T cells in renal cell carcinoma.

The chain is built from TRBV5-1 and TRBJ2-7, with 12 bases that match TRBD2. This TCR was sampled from a man in his fifties with renal cell carcinoma. The starting material was blood, obtained from a patient whose treatment included radiotherapy and nephrectomy. The CDR3 coding sequence is TGCGCCAGCAGACGACAGATGACTAGCGGGAGTAAGGGCTACGAGCAGTACTTC. Its translation: CASRRQMTSGSKGYEQYF.